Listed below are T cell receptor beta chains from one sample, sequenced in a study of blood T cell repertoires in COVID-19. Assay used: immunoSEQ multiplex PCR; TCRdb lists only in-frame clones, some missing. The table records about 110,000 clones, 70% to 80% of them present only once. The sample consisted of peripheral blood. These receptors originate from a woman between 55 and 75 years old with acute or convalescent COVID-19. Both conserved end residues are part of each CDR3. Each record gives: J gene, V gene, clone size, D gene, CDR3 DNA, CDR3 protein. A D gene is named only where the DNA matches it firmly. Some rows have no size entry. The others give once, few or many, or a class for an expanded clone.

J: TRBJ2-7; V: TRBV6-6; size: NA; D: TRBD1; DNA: TGTGCCAGCAGTGCGACAGGGGAATACGAGCAGTACTTC; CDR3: CASSATGEYEQYF
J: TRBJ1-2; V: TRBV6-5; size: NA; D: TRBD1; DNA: TGTGCCAGCAGTTACTCAGGGGGCGGCTACACCTTC; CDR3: CASSYSGGGYTF
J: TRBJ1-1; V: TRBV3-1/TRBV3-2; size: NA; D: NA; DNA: TGTGCCAGCAGCCTCCGGGACATCCGTGGGGAAGCTTTCTTT; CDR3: CASSLRDIRGEAFF
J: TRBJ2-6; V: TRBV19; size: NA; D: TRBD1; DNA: TGTGCCAGTAGTCCCTGGGGACAGGGCTCTGGGGCCAACGTCCTGACTTTC; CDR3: CASSPWGQGSGANVLTF
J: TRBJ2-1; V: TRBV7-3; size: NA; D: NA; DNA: TGTGCCAGCAGCTACGACTCTTACAATGAGCAGTTCTTC; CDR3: CASSYDSYNEQFF
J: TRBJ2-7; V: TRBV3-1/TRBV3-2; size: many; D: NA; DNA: TGTGCCAGCAGCGGGTCGGCGGGCGAGCAGTACTTC; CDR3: CASSGSAGEQYF
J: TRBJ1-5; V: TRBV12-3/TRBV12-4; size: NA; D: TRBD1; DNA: TGTGCCAGCAGGGACAGGGGTGTTCAGCCCCAGCATTTT; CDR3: CASRDRGVQPQHF
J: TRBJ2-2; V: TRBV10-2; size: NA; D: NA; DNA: TGCGCCAGCAGTAATGAACAGGCGAACACCGGGGAGCTGTTTTTT; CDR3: CASSNEQANTGELFF
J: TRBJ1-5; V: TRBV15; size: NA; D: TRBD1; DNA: TGTGCCACCAGAAGCGACAGGGGTGGCAATCAGCCCCAGCATTTT; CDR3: CATRSDRGGNQPQHF
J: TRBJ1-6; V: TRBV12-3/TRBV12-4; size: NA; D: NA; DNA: TGTGCCAGCAGTTGGGGCGGGGTTGAGGTCCACTTT; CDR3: CASSWGGVEVHF
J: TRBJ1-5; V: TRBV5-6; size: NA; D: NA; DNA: TGTGCCAGCAGCTCCATGACAGGTCCCCAGCCCCAGCATTTT; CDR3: CASSSMTGPQPQHF
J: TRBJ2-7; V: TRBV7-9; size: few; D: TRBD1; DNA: TGTGCCAGCAGCGACAACCGGGACAGATCCTACGAGCAGTACTTC; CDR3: CASSDNRDRSYEQYF
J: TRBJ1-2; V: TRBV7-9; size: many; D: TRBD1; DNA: TGTGCCAGCAGCCTACAGGGGGGTGGCTACACCTTC; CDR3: CASSLQGGGYTF
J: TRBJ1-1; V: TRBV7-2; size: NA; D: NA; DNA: TGTGCCAGCAGTCCTCCCTTTAGAGCCATGAACACTGAAGCTTTCTTT; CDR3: CASSPPFRAMNTEAFF
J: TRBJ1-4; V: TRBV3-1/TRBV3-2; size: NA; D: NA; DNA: TGTGCCAGCACGGGGGGGGGCGAACTGTTTTTT; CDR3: CASTGGGELFF
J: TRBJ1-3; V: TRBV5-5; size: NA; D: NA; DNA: TGTGCCAGCAGCTTCCAGGAAAACACCATATATTTT; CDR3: CASSFQENTIYF
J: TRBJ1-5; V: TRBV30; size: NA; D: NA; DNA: TGTGCCTGGAGTGTGGGCAGACTAATCCCTAATCAGCCCCAGCATTTT; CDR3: CAWSVGRLIPNQPQHF
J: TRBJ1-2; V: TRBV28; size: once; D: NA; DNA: TGTGCCAGCAGTTTAACAGGGACCTATGGCTACACCTTC; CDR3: CASSLTGTYGYTF
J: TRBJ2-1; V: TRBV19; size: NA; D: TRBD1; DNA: TGTGCCAGTAGTCCGAGCCCGGGACAGCTAATTAAAGCCAATGAGCAGTTCTTC; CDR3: CASSPSPGQLIKANEQFF
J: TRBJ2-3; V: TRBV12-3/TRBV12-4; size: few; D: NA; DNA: TGTGCCAGCAGTTCGCTACCTGATACGCAGTATTTT; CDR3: CASSSLPDTQYF
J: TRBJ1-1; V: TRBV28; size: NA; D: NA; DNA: TGTGCCAGCAGTCCGGGACAGAACACTGAAGCTTTCTTT; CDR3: CASSPGQNTEAFF
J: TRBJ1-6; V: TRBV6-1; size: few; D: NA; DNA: TGTGCCAGCAGTGAAATGAGGAACACTAAAAATTCACCCCTCCACTTT; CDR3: CASSEMRNTKNSPLHF
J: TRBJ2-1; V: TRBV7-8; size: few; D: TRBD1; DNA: TGTGCCAGCAGCATACAACAGGGGCAGACCTCTGGACCATACAATGAGCAGTTCTTC; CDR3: CASSIQQGQTSGPYNEQFF
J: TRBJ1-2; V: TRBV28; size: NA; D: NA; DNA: TGTGCCAGCAGTCCCCTCACAGGGTTCAATGGCTACACCTTC; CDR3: CASSPLTGFNGYTF
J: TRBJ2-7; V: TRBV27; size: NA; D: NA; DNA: TGTGCCAGCAACCCCTTTGGTATAGCTTCCTACGAGCAGTACTTC; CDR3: CASNPFGIASYEQYF
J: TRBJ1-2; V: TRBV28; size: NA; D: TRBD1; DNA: TGTGCCAGCAGACTCAAAAGGGGACAGCTCTCTGGCTACACCTTC; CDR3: CASRLKRGQLSGYTF
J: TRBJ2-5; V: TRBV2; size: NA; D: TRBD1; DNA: TGTGCCAGCATCCCCGACAGGGGGCAGACCCAGTACTTC; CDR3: CASIPDRGQTQYF
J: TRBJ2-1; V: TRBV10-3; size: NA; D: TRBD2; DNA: TGTGCCATCTCGAGGACTAGCGGGGGGAGCTCCTACAATGAGCAGTTCTTC; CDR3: CAISRTSGGSSYNEQFF
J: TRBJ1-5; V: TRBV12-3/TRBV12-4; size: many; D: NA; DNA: TGTGCCAGCAGGGAGGGGAGCAATCAGCCCCAGCATTTT; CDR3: CASREGSNQPQHF
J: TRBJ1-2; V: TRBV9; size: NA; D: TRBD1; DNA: TGTGCCAGCAGCAAAATGTGGACAGGCGGCGAGGGGATAGGCTATGGCTACACCTTC; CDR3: CASSKMWTGGEGIGYGYTF
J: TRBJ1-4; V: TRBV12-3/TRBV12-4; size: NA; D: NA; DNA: TGTGCCAGCAGTCGGAGCATTGAAAAACTGTTTTTT; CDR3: CASSRSIEKLFF
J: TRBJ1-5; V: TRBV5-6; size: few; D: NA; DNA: TGTGCCAGCAGCTCTCCGAGGGGCAATCAGCCCCAGCATTTT; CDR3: CASSSPRGNQPQHF
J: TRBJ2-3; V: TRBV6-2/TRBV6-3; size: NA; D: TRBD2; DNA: TGTGCCAGCAGTTACTCGCGACTAGCGGGGGGTCCCTCCACAGATACGCAGTATTTT; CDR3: CASSYSRLAGGPSTDTQYF
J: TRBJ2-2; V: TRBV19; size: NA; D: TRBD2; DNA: TGTGCCAGTAATAGCGGGGGGGCTGGCACCGGGGAGCTGTTTTTT; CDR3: CASNSGGAGTGELFF
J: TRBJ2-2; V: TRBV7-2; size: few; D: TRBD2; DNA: TGTGCCAGCAGCTTAGTTCGCGGGGGGGCCCCCGGGGAGCTGTTTTTT; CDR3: CASSLVRGGAPGELFF
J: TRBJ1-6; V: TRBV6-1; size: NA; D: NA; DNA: TGTGCCAGCAGTGATTTAGGGGTCCAAGGAAATTCACCCCTCCACTTT; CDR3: CASSDLGVQGNSPLHF
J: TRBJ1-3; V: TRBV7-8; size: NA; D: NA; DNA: TGTGCCAGCAGCTTAAGCGTCTACTCTGGAAACACCATATATTTT; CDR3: CASSLSVYSGNTIYF
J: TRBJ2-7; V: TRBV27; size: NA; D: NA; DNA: TGTGCCAGCAGACCATCAGGAGGGACCTACGAGCAGTACTTC; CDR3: CASRPSGGTYEQYF
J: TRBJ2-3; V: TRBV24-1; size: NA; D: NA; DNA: TGTGCCACCAGTGACATACATCGTCCTCCCACGGATACGCAGTATTTT; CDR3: CATSDIHRPPTDTQYF
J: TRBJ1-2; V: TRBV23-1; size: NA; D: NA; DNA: TGCGCCAGCAGTCCCGGCCGTGAAGGAGCTAACTATGGCTACACCTTC; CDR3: CASSPGREGANYGYTF
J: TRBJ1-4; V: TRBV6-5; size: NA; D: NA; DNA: TGTGCCAGCACCCAAGGAGGACGGGAAAAACTGTTTTTT; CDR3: CASTQGGREKLFF
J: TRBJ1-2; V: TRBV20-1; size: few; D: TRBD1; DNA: TGCAGTGCTAGTCCGGGACAGGGTAACTATGGCTACACCTTC; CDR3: CSASPGQGNYGYTF
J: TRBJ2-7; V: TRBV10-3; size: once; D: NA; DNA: TGTGCCGCCGCGGGCAGGATGGACTACGAGCAGTACTTC; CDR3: CAAAGRMDYEQYF
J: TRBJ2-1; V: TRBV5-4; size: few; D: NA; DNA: TGTGCCAGCAGCTTGGCCCTTAGGGACATCGGGCAGTTCTTC; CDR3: CASSLALRDIGQFF
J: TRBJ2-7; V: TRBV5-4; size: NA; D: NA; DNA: TGTGCCAGCAGCTTGGACAGGGTCTACGAGCAGTACTTC; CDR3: CASSLDRVYEQYF
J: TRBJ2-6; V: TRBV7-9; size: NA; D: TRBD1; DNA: TGTGCCAGCAGCTTAGGGAGCAGGGGGCGAATTGGGGCCAACGTCCTGACTTTC; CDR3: CASSLGSRGRIGANVLTF